This TCR beta chain was identified during a study of control samples from healthy donors and cancer patients. The CDR3 is 17 amino acids. The V gene lost 2 bases and the J gene lost 6 bases, with 20 bases spanning the gap. Germline V CDR1 and CDR2: LNHDA, SQIVND (reference sequence). TCRdb's copy holds only in-frame clones and misses some; the assay was immunoSEQ multiplex PCR. The sample contains around 150,000 clones, roughly 94% of which appear only once. Sequencing was performed on blood. The TCR comes from a woman between 40 and 50 years old in good health. V usage is TRBV19 and J usage is TRBJ2-1; D may be TRBD2 (6 bases). CDR3 coding DNA: TGTGCCAGTAGTATATTTTCGGGAGATACGGATCCCAATGAGCAGTTCTTC. Its translation: CASSIFSGDTDPNEQFF.